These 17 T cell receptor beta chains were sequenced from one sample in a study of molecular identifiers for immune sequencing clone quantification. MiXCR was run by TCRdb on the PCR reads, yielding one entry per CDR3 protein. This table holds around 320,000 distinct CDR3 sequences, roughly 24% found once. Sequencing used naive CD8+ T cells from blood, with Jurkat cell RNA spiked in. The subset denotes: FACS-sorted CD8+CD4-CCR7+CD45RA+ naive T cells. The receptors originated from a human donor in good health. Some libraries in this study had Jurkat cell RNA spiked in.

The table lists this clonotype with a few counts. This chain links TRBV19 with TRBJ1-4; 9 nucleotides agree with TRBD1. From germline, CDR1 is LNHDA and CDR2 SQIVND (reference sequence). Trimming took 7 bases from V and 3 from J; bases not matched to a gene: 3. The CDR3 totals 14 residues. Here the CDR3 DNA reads TGTGCCAGTACCAGGACAGGGGCTAATGAAAAACTGTTTTTT. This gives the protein CASTRTGANEKLFF. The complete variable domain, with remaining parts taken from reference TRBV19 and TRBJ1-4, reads DGGITQSPKYLFRKEGQNVTLSCEQNLNHDAMYWYRQDPGQGLRLIYYSQIVNDFQKGDIAEGYSVSREKKESFPLTVTSAQKNPTAFYLCASTRTGANEKLFFGSGTQLSVL.

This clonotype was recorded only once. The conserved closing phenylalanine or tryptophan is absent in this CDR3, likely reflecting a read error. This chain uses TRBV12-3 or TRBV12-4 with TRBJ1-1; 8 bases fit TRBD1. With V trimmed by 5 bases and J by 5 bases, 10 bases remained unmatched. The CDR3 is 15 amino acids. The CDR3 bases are TGTGCCAGCAGTCTAATACAGGGGGAGTTAACTGAAGCTTTCCTT. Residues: CASSLIQGELTEAFL.

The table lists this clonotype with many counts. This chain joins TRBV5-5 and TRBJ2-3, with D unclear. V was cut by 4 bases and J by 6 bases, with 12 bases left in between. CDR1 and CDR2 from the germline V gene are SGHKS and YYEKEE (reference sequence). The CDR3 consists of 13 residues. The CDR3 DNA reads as TGTGCCAGCAGCCTTAGGACGCTGGATACGCAGTATTTT. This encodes CASSLRTLDTQYF.

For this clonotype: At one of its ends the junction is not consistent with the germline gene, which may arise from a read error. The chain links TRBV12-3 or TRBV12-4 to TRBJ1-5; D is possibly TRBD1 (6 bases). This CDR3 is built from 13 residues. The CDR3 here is CASGSGQHQPQHF. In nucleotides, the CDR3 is TGTGCCAGCGGTTCCGGACAGCATCAACCCCAGCATTTT.

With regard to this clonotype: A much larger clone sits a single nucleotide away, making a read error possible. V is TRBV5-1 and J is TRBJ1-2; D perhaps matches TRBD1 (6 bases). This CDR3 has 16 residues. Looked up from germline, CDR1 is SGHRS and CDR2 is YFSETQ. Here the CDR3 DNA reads TGCGCCTGCAGCGCGCCTGTGGACAGTTCAGACTATGGCTACACCTTC. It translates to CACSAPVDSSDYGYTF.

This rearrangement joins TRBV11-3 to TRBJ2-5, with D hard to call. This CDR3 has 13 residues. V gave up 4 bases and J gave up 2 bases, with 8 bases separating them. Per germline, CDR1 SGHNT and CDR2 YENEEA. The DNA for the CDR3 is TGTGCCAGCAGCTCACAACATCAAGAGACCCAGTACTTC. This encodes CASSSQHQETQYF.

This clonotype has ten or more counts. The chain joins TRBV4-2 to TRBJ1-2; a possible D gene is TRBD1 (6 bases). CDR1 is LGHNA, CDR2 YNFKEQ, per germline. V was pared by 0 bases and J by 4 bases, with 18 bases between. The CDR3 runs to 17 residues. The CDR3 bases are TGTGCCAGCAGCCAAGATATTGGGGGGCAGGGATCCTATGGCTACACCTTC. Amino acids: CASSQDIGGQGSYGYTF.

The CDR3 nucleotides are TGTGCCAGCAGGGAGGAGGGTCCCTACGAGCAGTACTTC. Protein product: CASREEGPYEQYF. The chain recombines TRBV12-3 or TRBV12-4 with TRBJ2-7; tentatively, D is TRBD2 (6 bases). Trimming left V 6 bases short and J 2 bases short, with 11 bases between. The CDR3 has 13 residues.

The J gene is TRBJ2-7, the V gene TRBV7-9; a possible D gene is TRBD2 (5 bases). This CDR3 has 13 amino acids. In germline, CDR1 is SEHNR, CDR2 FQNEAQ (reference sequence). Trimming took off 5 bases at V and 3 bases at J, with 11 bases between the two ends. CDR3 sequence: CASSGVGSYEQYF. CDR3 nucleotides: TGTGCCAGCAGCGGAGTGGGGAGCTACGAGCAGTACTTC.

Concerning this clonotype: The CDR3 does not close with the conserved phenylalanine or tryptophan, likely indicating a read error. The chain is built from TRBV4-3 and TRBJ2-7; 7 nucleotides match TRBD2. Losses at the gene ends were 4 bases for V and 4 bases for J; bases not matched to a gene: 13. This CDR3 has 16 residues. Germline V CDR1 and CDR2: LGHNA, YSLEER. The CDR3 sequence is CASSPGLAAGAYEQYL. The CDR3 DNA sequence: TGCGCCAGCAGCCCAGGGCTAGCGGCCGGGGCGTACGAGCAGTACCTC.

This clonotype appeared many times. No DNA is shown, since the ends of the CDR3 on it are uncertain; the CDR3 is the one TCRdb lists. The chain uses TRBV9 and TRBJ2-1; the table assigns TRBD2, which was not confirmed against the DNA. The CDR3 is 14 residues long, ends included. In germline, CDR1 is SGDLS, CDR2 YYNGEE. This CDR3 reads CASSVGPGTSGSTW.

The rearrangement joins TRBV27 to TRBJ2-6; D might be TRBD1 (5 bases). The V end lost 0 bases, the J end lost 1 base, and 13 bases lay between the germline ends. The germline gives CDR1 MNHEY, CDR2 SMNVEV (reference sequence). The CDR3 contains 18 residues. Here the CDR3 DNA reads TGTGCCAGCAGTTTATCGGCCAGGGCCCTGTCTGGGGCCAACGTCCTGACTTTC. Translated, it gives CASSLSARALSGANVLTF.

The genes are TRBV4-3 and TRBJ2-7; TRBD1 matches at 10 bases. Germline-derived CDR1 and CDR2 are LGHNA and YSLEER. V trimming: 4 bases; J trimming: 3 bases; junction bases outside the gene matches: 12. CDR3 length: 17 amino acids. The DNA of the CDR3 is TGCGCCAGCAGCCCTTCCCTTGGACAGGGGGTTAACTACGAGCAGTACTTC. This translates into CASSPSLGQGVNYEQYF.

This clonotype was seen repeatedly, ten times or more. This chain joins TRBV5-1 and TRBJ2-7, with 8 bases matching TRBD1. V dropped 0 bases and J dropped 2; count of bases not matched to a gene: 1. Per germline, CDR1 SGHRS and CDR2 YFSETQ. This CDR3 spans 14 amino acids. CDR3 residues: CASSLGTGPYEQYF. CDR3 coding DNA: TGCGCCAGCAGCTTGGGGACAGGGCCCTACGAGCAGTACTTC.

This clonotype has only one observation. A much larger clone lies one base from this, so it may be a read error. For the CDR3, the DNA is TGTGCCGGCAGCCGGACTAGCGGGGTAGCAGATACGCAGTATTTT. Encoded protein: CAGSRTSGVADTQYF. The genes are TRBV7-9 and TRBJ2-3, with 12 bases lining up with TRBD2. CDR3 size: 15 residues. The germline V gene has CDR1 SEHNR and CDR2 FQNEAQ (reference sequence). Combining the CDR3 with reference TRBV7-9 and TRBJ2-3 gives the whole variable domain DTGVSQNPRHKITKRGQNVTFRCDPISEHNRLYWYRQTLGQGPEFLTYFQNEAQLEKSRLLSDRFSAERPKGSFSTLEIQRTEQGDSAMYLCAGSRTSGVADTQYFGPGTRLTVL.

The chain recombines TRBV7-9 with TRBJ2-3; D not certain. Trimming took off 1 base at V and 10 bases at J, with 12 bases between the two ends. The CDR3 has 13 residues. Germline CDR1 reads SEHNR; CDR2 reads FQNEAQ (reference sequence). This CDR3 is CASSLVLSDPQYF. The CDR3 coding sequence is TGTGCCAGCAGCTTAGTTCTCTCCGATCCGCAGTATTTT.

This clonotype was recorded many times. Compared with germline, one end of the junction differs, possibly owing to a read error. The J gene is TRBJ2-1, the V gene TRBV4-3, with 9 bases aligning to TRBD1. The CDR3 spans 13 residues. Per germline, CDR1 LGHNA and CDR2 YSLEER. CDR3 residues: CASSPGQGNEQFF. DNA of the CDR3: TGTGCCAGCAGTCCGGGACAGGGCAATGAGCAGTTCTTC.